What follows is one TCR beta chain and its context. This sample is part of a study of blood T cells in healthy people across ages. With a J-beta primer mix and a sample-barcoded 5' primer, a second PCR ran roughly 7 to 11 cycles. Every sample produced at least 2.5 million CDR3-containing paired-end reads. TCRdb reprocessed the 5' RACE reads via MiXCR and lists one record per CDR3 protein. The profile shows over 750,000 distinct CDR3 sequences, approximately 25% of them singletons. The CDR3 extends over 15 amino acids. The V and J ends lost 11 bases and 5 bases, in that order; junction bases with no gene match: 15. Germline V lookup: CDR1 MDHEN, CDR2 SYDVKM. These data are also associated with another study on T cells of mothers and their children. That source notes: Reads recorded for TCR beta CDR3 numbered over 10 million per mother and approximately 3.2 million per child.

V is TRBV28 and J is TRBJ2-1; the match to TRBD2 covers 7 bases. This clonotype was obtained from a boy aged 5-17 years in good health. Sequences were obtained from blood. CDR3 nucleotide sequence: TGTGCCCACGGACGGGGGGTGGGTACTGACAATGAGCAGTTCTTC. It is translated as CAHGRGVGTDNEQFF.